Reported below is one T cell receptor beta chain. Its matching antigen is unknown. This sample is part of a study of T cell clonotyping in hematopoietic cell transplantation. Findings and caveats of the study: At the given depth, recipient repertoires were over 95% de novo clonotypes. CD4 and CD8 repertoire contributions could not be separated without sorting. Higher Inverse Simpson Index values in graft donor and pretransplant recipient predicted broader posttransplant TCR diversity. After transplant, recipient diversity fell while pathologically expanded clonotypes grew through day 180.

This CDR3 comprises 16 residues. The V gene end was trimmed by 5 bases and the J gene end by 6 bases; junction bases not matched to a gene: 8. CDR1 SGHVS and CDR2 FQNEAQ come from the germline V gene. Assay: immunoSEQ multiplex PCR; the TCRdb copy retains only in-frame clones and omits some. Of approximately 11,000 clones in the sample, about nine tenths were seen once. The sequence was collected from a male patient aged 55 to 70 who had an allogeneic stem cell transplant from an unrelated donor, so the T cells may come from the graft donor. Some clones in this sample may be carry-over from other donors' samples. Sequenced material: PBMCs, taken 180 days after allogeneic stem cell transplant. The chain recombines TRBV7-8 with TRBJ2-3; 13 bases map to TRBD2. CDR3 region: CASSLSGTSGADTQYF. CDR3 in DNA: TGTGCCAGCAGCCTTTCCGGGACTAGCGGGGCGGATACGCAGTATTTT.